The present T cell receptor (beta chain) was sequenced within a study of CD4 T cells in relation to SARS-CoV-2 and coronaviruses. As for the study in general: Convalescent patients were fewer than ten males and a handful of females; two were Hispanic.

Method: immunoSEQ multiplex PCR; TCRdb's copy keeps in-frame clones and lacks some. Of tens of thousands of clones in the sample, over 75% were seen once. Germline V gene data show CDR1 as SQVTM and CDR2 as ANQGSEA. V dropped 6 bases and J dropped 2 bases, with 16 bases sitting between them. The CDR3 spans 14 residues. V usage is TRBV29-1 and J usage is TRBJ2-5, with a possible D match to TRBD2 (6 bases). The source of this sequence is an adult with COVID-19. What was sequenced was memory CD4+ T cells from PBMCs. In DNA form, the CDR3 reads TGCAGCGTCGACCTGGGAGGAGGGCAAGAGACCCAGTACTTC. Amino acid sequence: CSVDLGGGQETQYF.